The 8 T cell receptor beta chains reported below all come from one sample, sequenced in a study of STAT3 mutations in large granular lymphocyte leukemia. General study points: At least one immunodominant TCR beta clonotype appeared in every T-cell large granular lymphocyte leukemia patient.

Generated by immunoSEQ multiplex PCR, the TCRdb table keeps only in-frame clones and is missing some. The repertoire includes 5,400 or so clones, 46% of them detected once, and 45% to 65% sits in the top ten. What these receptors recognize is not known. Source material: peripheral blood mononuclear cells. The receptors derive from a woman in her seventies with T-cell large granular lymphocyte leukemia. Some clones in this sample may be carry-over from other donors' samples.

There are a few counts of this clone. The V call is TRBV5-1, the J call TRBJ2-5, with D perhaps TRBD1 (5 bases). CDR3 length equals 14 residues. Germline CDR1 is SGHRS and CDR2 is YFSETQ. Trimming took 1 base from V and 1 from J, leaving 8 bases between them. The CDR3 loop is CASSLLDTQETQYF. For the CDR3, the DNA is TGCGCCAGCAGCTTGTTGGACACCCAAGAGACCCAGTACTTC.

The chain uses TRBV18 and TRBJ2-3, with D perhaps matching TRBD2 (6 bases). The germline CDR1 and CDR2 sequences are KGHSH and LQKENI. Trimming pared 1 base from V and 4 bases from J, leaving 15 bases between. The CDR3 has 16 residues. The CDR3 loop reads CASSPRVTGGADTQYF. CDR3 nucleotides: TGTGCCAGCTCACCACGGGTCACCGGAGGGGCAGATACGCAGTATTTT.

Within the sample, this clone is large. This chain connects TRBV6-6 to TRBJ1-5, with D possibly matching TRBD1 (5 bases). V was pared by 7 bases and J by 7 bases, with 14 bases between. The CDR3 is 13 amino acids. CDR1 and CDR2 from the germline V gene are MNHNY and SVGAGI (reference sequence). The CDR3 spells CASNQTGGQPQHF. As DNA, the CDR3 is TGTGCCAGCAACCAAACCGGGGGACAGCCCCAGCATTTT.

This clone was seen once. The rearrangement links TRBV14 to TRBJ1-2, with 7 bases identical to TRBD1. With V trimmed by 5 bases and J by 5 bases, 5 bases remained unmatched. Per the germline V gene, CDR1 is SGHDN and CDR2 is FVKESK. There are 13 residues in the CDR3. Here the CDR3 reads CASSEGAQYGYTF. CDR3 nucleotide sequence: TGTGCCAGCAGCGAGGGGGCGCAGTATGGCTACACCTTC.

This rearrangement joins TRBV11-2 to TRBJ2-1, with 11 bases fitting TRBD2. The CDR3 sequence is 15 residues long. V shed 1 base, J shed 8 bases, and the junction held 4 bases outside the gene matches. Germline V gene sequence: CDR1 SGHAT, CDR2 FQNNGV. CDR3 sequence reads: CASSLVGLAADEQFF. CDR3 DNA: TGTGCCAGCAGCTTAGTGGGACTAGCGGCAGATGAGCAGTTCTTC.

Relative to its sample, this clone is medium-sized. The chain is built from TRBV19 and TRBJ1-1; D is undetermined. Per the germline V gene, CDR1 is LNHDA and CDR2 is SQIVND (reference sequence). This CDR3 has 13 amino acids. V lost 0 bases and J 8 bases, leaving 10 bases between the germline ends. The CDR3 sequence: CASSIEGHGEAFF. CDR3 nucleotide sequence: TGTGCCAGTAGTATAGAGGGCCACGGAGAAGCTTTCTTT. Full variable domain (missing parts from reference TRBV19 and TRBJ1-1): DGGITQSPKYLFRKEGQNVTLSCEQNLNHDAMYWYRQDPGQGLRLIYYSQIVNDFQKGDIAEGYSVSREKKESFPLTVTSAQKNPTAFYLCASSIEGHGEAFFGQGTRLTVV.

The genes are TRBV27 and TRBJ2-3; TRBD2 agrees at 7 bases. J gave up 4 bases and V 7 bases, and 14 bases lay outside the gene matches. The germline V gene has CDR1 MNHEY and CDR2 SMNVEV (reference sequence). The CDR3 loop spans 16 amino acids. CDR3 sequence (DNA): TGTGCCAGCACTTCGGGTGGGGCGGGAGTCTCAGATACGCAGTATTTT. It specifies CASTSGGAGVSDTQYF.

The sample holds one count of this clone. The J gene is TRBJ1-1, the V gene TRBV7-2, with D unclear. The CDR3 covers 13 residues. Germline V lookup: CDR1 SGHTA, CDR2 FQGNSA. V was shortened by 4 bases and J by 0 bases, with 6 bases between the two germline ends. CDR3 in amino acids: CASSSQMNTEAFF. As DNA, the CDR3 is TGTGCCAGCAGCTCTCAGATGAACACTGAAGCTTTCTTT.